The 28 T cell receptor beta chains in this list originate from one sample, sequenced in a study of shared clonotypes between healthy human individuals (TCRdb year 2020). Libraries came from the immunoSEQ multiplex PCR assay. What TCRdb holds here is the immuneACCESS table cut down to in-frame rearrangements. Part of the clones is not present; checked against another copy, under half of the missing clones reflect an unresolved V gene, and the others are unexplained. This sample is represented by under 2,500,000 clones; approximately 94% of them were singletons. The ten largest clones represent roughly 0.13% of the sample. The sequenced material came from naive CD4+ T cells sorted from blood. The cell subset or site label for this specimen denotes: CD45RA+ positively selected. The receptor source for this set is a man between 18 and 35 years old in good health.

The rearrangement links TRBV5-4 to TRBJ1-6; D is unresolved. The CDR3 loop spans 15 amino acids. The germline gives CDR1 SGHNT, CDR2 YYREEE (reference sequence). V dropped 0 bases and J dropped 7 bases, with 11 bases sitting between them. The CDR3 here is CASSLESTGNSPLHF. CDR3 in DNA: TGTGCCAGCAGCTTGGAAAGTACGGGGAATTCACCCCTCCACTTT.

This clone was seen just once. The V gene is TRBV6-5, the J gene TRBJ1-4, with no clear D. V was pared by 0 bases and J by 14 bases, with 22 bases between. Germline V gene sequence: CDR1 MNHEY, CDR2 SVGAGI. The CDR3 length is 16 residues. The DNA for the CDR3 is TGTGCCAGCAGTTACTCTTCGAAGGGAGGTCCGACTCGGCTGTTTTTT. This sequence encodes CASSYSSKGGPTRLFF.

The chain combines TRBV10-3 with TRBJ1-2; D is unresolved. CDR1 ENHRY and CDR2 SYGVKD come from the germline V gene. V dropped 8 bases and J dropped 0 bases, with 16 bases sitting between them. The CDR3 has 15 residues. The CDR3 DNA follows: TGTGCCATCGGAATACAGCAGCAAGCTAACTATGGCTACACCTTC. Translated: CAIGIQQQANYGYTF.

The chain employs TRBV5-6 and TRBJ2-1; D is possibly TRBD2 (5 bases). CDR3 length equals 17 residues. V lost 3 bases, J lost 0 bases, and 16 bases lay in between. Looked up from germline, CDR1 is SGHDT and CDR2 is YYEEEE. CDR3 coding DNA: TGTGCCAGCAGCTACCCCGGAGGATGGGGCTCCTACAATGAGCAGTTCTTC. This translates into CASSYPGGWGSYNEQFF.

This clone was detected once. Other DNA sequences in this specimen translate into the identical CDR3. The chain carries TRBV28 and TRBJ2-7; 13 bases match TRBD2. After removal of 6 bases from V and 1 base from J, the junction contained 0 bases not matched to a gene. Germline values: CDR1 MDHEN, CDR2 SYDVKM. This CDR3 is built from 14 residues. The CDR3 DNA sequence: TGTGCCAGCAGGACTAGCGGGGGGTCCTACGAGCAGTACTTC. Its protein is CASRTSGGSYEQYF.

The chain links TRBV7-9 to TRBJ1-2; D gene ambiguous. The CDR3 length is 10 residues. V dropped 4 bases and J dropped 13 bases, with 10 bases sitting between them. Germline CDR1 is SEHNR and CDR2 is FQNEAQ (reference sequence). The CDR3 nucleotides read TGTGCCAGCAGCTCTTCCCAGAGCACCTTC. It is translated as CASSSSQSTF. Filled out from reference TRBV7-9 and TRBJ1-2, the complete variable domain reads DTGVSQNPRHKITKRGQNVTFRCDPISEHNRLYWYRQTLGQGPEFLTYFQNEAQLEKSRLLSDRFSAERPKGSFSTLEIQRTEQGDSAMYLCASSSSQSTFGSGTRLTVV.

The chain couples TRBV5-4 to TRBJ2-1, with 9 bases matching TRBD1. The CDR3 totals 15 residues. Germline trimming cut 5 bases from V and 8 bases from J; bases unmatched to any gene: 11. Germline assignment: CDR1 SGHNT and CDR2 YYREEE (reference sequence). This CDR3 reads CASRSGTGSTDEQFF. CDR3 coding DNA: TGTGCCAGCAGGTCCGGGACAGGGAGTACGGATGAGCAGTTCTTC. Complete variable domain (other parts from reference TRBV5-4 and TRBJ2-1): ETGVTQSPTHLIKTRGQQVTLRCSSQSGHNTVSWYQQALGQGPQFIFQYYREEENGRGNFPPRFSGLQFPNYSSELNVNALELDDSALYLCASRSGTGSTDEQFFGPGTRLTVL.

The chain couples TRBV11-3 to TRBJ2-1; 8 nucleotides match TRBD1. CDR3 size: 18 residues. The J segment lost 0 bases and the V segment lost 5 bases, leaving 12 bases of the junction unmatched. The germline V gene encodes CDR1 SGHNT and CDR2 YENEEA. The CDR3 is CASSPGQAESSSYNEQFF. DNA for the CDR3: TGTGCCAGCAGCCCGGGACAGGCCGAATCGAGCTCCTACAATGAGCAGTTCTTC.

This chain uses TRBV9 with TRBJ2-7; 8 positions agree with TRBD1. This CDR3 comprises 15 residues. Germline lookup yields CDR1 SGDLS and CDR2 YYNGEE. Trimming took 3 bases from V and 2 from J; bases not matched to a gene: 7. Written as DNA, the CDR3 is TGTGCCAGCAGCGCCGGGACAGGTCTGACCTACGAGCAGTACTTC. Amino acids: CASSAGTGLTYEQYF.

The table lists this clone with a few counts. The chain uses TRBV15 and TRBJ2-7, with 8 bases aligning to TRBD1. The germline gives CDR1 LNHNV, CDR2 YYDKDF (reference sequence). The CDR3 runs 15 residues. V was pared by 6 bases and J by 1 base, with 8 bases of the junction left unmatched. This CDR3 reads CATRLDRGRSYEQYF. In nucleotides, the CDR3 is TGTGCCACCAGACTCGACAGGGGTCGTTCCTACGAGCAGTACTTC.

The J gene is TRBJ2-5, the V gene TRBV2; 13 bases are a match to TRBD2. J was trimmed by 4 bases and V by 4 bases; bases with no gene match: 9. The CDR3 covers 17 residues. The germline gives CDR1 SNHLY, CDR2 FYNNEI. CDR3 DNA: TGTGCCAGCAGTGTCCGTCGACTAGCGGGAGGAGGAGAGACCCAGTACTTC. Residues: CASSVRRLAGGGETQYF.

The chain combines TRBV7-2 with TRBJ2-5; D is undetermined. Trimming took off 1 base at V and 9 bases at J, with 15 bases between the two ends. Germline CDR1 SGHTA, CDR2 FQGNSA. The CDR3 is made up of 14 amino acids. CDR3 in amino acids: CASSLDGLGGSQYF. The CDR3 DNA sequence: TGTGCCAGCAGCTTAGATGGGCTAGGCGGTTCCCAGTACTTC.

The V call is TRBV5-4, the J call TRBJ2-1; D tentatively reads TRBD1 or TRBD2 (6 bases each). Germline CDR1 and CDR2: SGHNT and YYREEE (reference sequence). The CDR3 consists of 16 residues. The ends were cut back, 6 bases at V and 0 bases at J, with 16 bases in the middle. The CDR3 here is CASTRGGSSSYNEQFF. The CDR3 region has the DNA TGTGCCAGCACCCGAGGGGGGTCGAGCTCCTACAATGAGCAGTTCTTC.

The CDR3 spells CASSWHFGSYEQYF. The CDR3 DNA follows: TGTGCCAGCAGCTGGCATTTTGGCTCCTACGAGCAGTACTTC. The chain couples TRBV7-9 to TRBJ2-7; D is unclear. V shed 4 bases and J shed 0 bases, with 10 bases lying between them. Germline loops: CDR1 SEHNR, CDR2 FQNEAQ (reference sequence). The CDR3 totals 14 residues.

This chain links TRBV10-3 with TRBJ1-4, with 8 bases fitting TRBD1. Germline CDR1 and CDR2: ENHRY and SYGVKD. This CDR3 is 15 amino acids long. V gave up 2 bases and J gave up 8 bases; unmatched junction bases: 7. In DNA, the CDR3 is TGTGCCATCAGTGAGACACAGGGGGTTGGAGAAAAACTGTTTTTT. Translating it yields CAISETQGVGEKLFF.

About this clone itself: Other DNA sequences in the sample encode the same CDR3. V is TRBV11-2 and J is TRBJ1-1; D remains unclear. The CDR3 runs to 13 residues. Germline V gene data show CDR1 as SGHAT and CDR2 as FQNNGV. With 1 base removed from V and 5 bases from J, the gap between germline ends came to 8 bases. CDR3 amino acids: CASSLGAGTEAFF. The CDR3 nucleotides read TGTGCCAGCAGCTTAGGGGCCGGTACTGAAGCTTTCTTT.

CDR3 residues: CASSPLGTGNSYEQYF. In DNA, the CDR3 is TGTGCCAGCTCCCCCCTTGGGACAGGGAACTCCTACGAGCAGTACTTC. This chain connects TRBV18 to TRBJ2-7, with 9 bases aligning to TRBD1. Germline lookup yields CDR1 KGHSH and CDR2 LQKENI. J gave up 0 bases and V 6 bases, and 9 bases lay outside the gene matches. The CDR3 contains 16 residues.

CDR3: CASSQGRGTLKNIQYF. CDR3 nucleotides: TGCGCCAGCAGCCAAGGGCGGGGAACTTTAAAAAACATTCAGTACTTC. V and J are TRBV4-3 and TRBJ2-4; D may be TRBD2 (6 bases). Trimming stripped 1 base from V and 4 bases from J, with 14 bases between. Germline V lookup: CDR1 LGHNA, CDR2 YSLEER. The CDR3 is made up of 16 amino acids.

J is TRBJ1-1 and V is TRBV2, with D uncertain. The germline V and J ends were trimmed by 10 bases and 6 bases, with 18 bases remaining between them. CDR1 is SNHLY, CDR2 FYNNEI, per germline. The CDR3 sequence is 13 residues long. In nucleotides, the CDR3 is TGTGCCAACTCTTTTTCCTCGGACGCTGAAGCTTTCTTT. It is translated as CANSFSSDAEAFF.

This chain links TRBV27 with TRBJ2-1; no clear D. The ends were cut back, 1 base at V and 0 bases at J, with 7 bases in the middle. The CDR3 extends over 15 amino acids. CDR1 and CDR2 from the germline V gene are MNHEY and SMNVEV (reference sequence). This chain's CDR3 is CASSLFGSSYNEQFF. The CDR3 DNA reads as TGTGCCAGCAGTTTATTCGGCAGCTCCTACAATGAGCAGTTCTTC.

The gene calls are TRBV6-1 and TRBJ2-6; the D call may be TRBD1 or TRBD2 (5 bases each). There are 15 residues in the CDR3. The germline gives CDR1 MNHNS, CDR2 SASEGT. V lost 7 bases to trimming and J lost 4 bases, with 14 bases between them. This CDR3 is CASTTGGLGANVLTF. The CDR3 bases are TGTGCCAGCACCACTGGGGGTTTGGGGGCCAACGTCCTGACTTTC.

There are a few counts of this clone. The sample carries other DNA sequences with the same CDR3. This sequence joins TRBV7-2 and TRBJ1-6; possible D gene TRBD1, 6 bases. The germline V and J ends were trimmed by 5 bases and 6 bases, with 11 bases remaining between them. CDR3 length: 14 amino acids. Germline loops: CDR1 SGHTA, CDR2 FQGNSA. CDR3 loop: CASSLGQINSPLHF. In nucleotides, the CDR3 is TGTGCCAGCAGCCTCGGACAGATTAATTCACCCCTCCACTTT.

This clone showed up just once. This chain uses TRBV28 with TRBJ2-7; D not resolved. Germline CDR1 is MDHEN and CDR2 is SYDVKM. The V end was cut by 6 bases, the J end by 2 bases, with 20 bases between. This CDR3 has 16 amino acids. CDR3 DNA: TGTGCCAGCAGCCCCAACCGGGCTCCAACCCCCTACGAGCAGTACTTC. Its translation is CASSPNRAPTPYEQYF.

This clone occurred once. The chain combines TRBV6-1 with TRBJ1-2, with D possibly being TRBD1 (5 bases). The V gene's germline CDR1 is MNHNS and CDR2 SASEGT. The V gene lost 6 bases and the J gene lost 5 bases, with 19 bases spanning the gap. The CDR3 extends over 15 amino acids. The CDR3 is CASRAGSPGTYGYTF. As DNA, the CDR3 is TGTGCCAGCAGGGCAGGCAGCCCAGGGACGTATGGCTACACCTTC.

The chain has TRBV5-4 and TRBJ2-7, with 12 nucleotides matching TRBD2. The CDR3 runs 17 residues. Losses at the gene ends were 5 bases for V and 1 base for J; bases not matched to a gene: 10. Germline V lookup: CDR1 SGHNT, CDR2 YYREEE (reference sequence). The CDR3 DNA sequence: TGTGCCAGCAGTAGGGATCCTAGCGGGGGGGTGTCCTACGAGCAGTACTTC. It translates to CASSRDPSGGVSYEQYF.

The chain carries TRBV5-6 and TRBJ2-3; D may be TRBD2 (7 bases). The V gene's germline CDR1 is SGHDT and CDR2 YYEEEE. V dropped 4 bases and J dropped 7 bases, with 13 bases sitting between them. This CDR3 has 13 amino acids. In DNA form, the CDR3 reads TGTGCCAGCAGCCCGGGGGGCCCTTATACGCAGTATTTT. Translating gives CASSPGGPYTQYF.

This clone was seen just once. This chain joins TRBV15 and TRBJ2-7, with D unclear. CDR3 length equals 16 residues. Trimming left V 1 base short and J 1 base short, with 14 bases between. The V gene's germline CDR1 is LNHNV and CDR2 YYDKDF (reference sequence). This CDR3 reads CATSRGWLGSSYEQYF. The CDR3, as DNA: TGTGCCACCAGCAGAGGTTGGCTGGGGTCTTCCTACGAGCAGTACTTC.

CDR3 DNA sequence: TGTGCCAGCAGCTTGGTGCCAGGGGGCGTTGGGGTGAATGGCTACACCTTC. Translating it yields CASSLVPGGVGVNGYTF. The chain employs TRBV5-6 and TRBJ1-2; 8 positions match TRBD1. Germline V gene data show CDR1 as SGHDT and CDR2 as YYEEEE. J lost 6 bases, V lost 0 bases, and 13 bases had no gene match. The CDR3 has 17 amino acids. Combining the CDR3 with reference TRBV5-6 and TRBJ1-2 gives the whole variable domain DAGVTQSPTHLIKTRGQQVTLRCSPKSGHDTVSWYQQALGQGPQFIFQYYEEEERQRGNFPDRFSGHQFPNYSSELNVNALLLGDSALYLCASSLVPGGVGVNGYTFGSGTRLTVV.